This TCR beta chain came from a study of blood T cell repertoires in COVID-19. Study processing details: Amplification with reference gene primers provided the estimates of nucleated cell counts. Assay used: immunoSEQ multiplex PCR; TCRdb lists only in-frame clones, some missing. V, J and clone size derive from that table, while D and trimming were established from the DNA sequence. The sample consists of approximately 50,000 clones, 80% to 90% of them appearing once. The germline V gene has CDR1 SGHKS and CDR2 YYEKEE (reference sequence). This CDR3 contains 17 residues. V trimming: 0 bases; J trimming: 0 bases; junction bases outside the gene matches: 6.

The sequencing input was peripheral blood. The gene calls are TRBV5-5 and TRBJ1-5; 7 nucleotides match TRBD1. This receptor was taken from a woman aged 80 or older with acute or convalescent COVID-19. CDR3 nucleotide sequence: TGTGCCAGCAGCTTGGACTCAGGGGGAAGTAGCAATCAGCCCCAGCATTTT. Protein sequence: CASSLDSGGSSNQPQHF.